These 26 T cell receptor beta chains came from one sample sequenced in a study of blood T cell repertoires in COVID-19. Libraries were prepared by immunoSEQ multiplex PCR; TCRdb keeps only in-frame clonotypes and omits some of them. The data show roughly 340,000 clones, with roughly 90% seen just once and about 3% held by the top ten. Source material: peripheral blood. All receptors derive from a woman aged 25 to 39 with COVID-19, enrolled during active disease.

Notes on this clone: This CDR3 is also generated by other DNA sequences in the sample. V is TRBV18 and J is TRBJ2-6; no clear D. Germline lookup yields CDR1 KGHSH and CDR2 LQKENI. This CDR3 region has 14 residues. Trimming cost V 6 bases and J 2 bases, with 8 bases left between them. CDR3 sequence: CASSRGPGANVLTF. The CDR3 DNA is TGTGCCAGCTCTCGAGGTCCTGGGGCCAACGTCCTGACTTTC.

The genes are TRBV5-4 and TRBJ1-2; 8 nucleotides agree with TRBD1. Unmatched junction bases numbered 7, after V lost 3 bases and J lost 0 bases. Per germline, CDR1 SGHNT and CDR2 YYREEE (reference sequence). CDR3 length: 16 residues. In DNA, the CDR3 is TGTGCCAGCAGCTCCGGGACAGGACAAGCTAACTATGGCTACACCTTC. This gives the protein CASSSGTGQANYGYTF. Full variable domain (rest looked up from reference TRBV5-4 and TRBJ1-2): ETGVTQSPTHLIKTRGQQVTLRCSSQSGHNTVSWYQQALGQGPQFIFQYYREEENGRGNFPPRFSGLQFPNYSSELNVNALELDDSALYLCASSSGTGQANYGYTFGSGTRLTVV.

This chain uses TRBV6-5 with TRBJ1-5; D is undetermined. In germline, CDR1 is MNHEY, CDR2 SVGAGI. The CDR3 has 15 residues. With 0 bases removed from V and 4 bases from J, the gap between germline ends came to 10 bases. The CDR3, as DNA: TGTGCCAGCAGTTACTCATCGGTAGCTAATCAGCCCCAGCATTTT. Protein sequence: CASSYSSVANQPQHF.

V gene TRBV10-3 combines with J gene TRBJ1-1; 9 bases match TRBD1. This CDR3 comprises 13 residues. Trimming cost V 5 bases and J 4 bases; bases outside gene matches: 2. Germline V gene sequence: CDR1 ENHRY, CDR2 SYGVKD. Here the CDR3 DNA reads TGTGCCATCAGTTCGGACAGGGGCACTGAAGCTTTCTTT. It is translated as CAISSDRGTEAFF.

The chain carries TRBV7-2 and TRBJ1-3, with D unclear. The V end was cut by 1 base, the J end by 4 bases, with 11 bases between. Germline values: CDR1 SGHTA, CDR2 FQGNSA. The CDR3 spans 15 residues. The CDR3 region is CASSLDGVGGNTIYF. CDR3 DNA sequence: TGTGCCAGCAGCTTAGACGGGGTGGGCGGAAACACCATATATTTT. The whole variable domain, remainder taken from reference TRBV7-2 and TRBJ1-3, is GAGVSQSPSNKVTEKGKDVELRCDPISGHTALYWYRQSLGQGLEFLIYFQGNSAPDKSGLPSDRFSAERTGGSVSTLTIQRTQQEDSAVYLCASSLDGVGGNTIYFGEGSWLTVV.

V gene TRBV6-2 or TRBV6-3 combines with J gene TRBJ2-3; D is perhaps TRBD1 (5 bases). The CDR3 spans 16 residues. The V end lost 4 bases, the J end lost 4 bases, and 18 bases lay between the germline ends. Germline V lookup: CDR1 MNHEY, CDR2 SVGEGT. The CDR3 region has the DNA TGTGCCAGCAGTTGGGGCCCGGTCGCAAGCGCAGATACGCAGTATTTT. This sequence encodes CASSWGPVASADTQYF.

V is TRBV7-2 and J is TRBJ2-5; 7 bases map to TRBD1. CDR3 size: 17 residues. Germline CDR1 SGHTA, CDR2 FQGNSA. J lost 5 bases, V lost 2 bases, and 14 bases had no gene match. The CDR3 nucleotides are TGTGCCAGCAGCTTATTGTCTGCCGGGACAGCCGGGGAGACCCAGTACTTC. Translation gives CASSLLSAGTAGETQYF.

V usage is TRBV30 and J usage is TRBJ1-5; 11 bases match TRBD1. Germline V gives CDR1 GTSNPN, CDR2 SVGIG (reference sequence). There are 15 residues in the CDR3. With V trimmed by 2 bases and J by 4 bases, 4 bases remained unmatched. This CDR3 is CAWSSGQGANQPQHF. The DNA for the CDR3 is TGTGCCTGGAGTTCTGGACAGGGGGCAAATCAGCCCCAGCATTTT.

This chain's CDR3 is CASSFLNSPLHF. The CDR3 coding sequence is TGTGCCAGCAGTTTCCTAAATTCACCCCTCCACTTT. The chain is built from TRBV28 and TRBJ1-6; D ambiguous. Looked up from germline, CDR1 is MDHEN and CDR2 is SYDVKM. Trimming cost V 3 bases and J 7 bases, with 4 bases left between them. The CDR3 extends over 12 amino acids.

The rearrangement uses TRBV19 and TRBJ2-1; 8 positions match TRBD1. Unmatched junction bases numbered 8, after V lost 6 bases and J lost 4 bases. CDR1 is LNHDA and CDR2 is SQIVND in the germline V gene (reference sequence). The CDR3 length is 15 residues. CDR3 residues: CASREGTGYYNEQFF. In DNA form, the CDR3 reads TGTGCCAGTAGGGAGGGGACAGGATATTACAATGAGCAGTTCTTC.

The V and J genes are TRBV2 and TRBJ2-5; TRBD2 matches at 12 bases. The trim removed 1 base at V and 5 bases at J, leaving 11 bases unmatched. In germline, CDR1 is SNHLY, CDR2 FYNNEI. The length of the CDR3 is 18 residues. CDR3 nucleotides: TGTGCCAGCAGTGAAGGGAGGACTAGCGGGGATTTGTTCGAGACCCAGTACTTC. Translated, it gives CASSEGRTSGDLFETQYF.

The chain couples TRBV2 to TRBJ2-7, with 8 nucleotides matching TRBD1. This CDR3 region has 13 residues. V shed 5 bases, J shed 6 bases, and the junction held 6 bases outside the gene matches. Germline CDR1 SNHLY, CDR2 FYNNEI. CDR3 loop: CASSRQGSGEQYF. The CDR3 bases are TGTGCCAGCAGTCGACAGGGGTCCGGCGAGCAGTACTTC.

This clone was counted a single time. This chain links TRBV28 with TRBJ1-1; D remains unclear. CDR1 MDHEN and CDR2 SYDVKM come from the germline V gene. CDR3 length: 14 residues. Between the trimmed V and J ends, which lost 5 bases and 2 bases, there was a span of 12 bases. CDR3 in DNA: TGTGCCAGCAGTCCCAGGAGGACTAACACTGAAGCTTTCTTT. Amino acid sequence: CASSPRRTNTEAFF.

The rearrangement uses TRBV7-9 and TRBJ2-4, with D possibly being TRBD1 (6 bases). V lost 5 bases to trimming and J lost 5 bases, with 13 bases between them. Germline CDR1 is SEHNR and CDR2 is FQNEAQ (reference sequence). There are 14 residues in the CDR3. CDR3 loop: CASSRGGMENIQYF. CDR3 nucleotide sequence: TGTGCCAGCAGCCGAGGGGGTATGGAAAACATTCAGTACTTC.

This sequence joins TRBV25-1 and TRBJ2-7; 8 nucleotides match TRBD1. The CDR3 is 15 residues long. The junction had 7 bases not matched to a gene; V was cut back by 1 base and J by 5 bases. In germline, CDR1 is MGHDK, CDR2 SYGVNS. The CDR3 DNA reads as TGTGCCAGCAGTGAATCTCTGACAGGGGTGGACGAGCAGTACTTC. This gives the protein CASSESLTGVDEQYF.

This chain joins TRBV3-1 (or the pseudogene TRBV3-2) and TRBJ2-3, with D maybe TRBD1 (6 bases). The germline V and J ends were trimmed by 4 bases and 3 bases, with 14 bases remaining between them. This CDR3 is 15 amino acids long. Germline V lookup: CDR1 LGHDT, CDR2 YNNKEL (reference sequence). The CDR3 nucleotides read TGTGCCAGCAGCCCCAGGGGCCTTACAACAGATACGCAGTATTTT. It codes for CASSPRGLTTDTQYF.

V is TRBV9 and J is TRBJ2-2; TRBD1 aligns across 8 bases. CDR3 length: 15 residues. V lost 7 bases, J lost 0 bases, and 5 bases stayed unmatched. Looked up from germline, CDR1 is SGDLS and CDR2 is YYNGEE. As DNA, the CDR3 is TGTGCCAGCTTCTCACAGGGGGCGAACACCGGGGAGCTGTTTTTT. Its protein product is CASFSQGANTGELFF.

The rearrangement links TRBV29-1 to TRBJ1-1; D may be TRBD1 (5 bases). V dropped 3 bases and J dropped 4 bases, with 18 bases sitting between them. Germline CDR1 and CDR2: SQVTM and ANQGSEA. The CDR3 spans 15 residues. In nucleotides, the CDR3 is TGCAGCGTTGATAGGCAGGGACTCTCTACCACTGAAGCTTTCTTT. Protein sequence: CSVDRQGLSTTEAFF. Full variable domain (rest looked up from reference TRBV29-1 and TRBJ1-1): SAVISQKPSRDICQRGTSLTIQCQVDSQVTMMFWYRQQPGQSLTLIATANQGSEATYESGFVIDKFPISRPNLTFSTLTVSNMSPEDSSIYLCSVDRQGLSTTEAFFGQGTRLTVV.

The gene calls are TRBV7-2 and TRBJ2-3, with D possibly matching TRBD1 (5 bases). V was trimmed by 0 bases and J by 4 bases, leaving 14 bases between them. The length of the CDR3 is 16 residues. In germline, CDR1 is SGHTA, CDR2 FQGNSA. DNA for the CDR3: TGTGCCAGCAGCTTAGCGGGGCTCCCGGCCCCAGATACGCAGTATTTT. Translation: CASSLAGLPAPDTQYF.

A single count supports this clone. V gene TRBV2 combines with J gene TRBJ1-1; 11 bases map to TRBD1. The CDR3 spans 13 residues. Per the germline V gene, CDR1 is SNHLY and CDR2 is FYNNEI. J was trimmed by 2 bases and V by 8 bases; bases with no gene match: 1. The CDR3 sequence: CASGTGGNTEAFF. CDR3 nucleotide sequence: TGTGCCAGCGGGACAGGGGGAAACACTGAAGCTTTCTTT.

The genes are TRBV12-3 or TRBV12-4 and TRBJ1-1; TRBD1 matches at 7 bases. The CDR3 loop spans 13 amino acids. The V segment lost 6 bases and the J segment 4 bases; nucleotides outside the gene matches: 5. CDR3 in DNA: TGTGCCAGCAGACCGCAGGGGGTCACTGAAGCTTTCTTT. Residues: CASRPQGVTEAFF.

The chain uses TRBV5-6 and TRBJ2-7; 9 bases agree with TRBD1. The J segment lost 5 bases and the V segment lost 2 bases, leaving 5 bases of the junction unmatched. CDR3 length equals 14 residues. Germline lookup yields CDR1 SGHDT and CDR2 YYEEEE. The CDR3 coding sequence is TGTGCCAGCAGCTTTTCCGGGACAGGGCACGAGCAGTACGTC. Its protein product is CASSFSGTGHEQYV.

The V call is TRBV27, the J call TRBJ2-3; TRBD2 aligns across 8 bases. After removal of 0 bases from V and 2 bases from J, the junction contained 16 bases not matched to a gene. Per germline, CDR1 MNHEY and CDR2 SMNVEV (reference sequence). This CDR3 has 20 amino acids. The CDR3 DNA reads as TGTGCCAGCAGTTTATCCTCGAGCCCTATGGCGGGAGGCCACACAGATACGCAGTATTTT. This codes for CASSLSSSPMAGGHTDTQYF.

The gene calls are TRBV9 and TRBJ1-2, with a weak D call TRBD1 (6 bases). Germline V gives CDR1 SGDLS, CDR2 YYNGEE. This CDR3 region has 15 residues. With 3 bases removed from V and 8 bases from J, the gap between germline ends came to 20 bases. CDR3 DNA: TGTGCCAGCAGCGCAGAGACAGGAGGTCGTACAGGCTACACCTTC. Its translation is CASSAETGGRTGYTF.

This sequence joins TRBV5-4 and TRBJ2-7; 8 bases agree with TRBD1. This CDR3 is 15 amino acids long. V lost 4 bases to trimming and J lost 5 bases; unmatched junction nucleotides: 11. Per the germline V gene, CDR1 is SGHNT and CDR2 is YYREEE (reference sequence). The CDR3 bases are TGTGCCAGCAGCAGTAGGACAGGGCCGAGGGACGAGCAGTACTTC. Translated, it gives CASSSRTGPRDEQYF.

The CDR3 region is CASSPLASVYTGELFF. The CDR3 nucleotides read TGTGCCAGCAGCCCCCTGGCTAGCGTCTACACCGGGGAGCTGTTTTTT. The chain uses TRBV7-2 and TRBJ2-2; D may be TRBD2 (6 bases). The V end lost 5 bases, the J end lost 3 bases, and 16 bases lay between the germline ends. CDR3 length: 16 amino acids. Germline lookup yields CDR1 SGHTA and CDR2 FQGNSA.